Sequencing of this T cell receptor (beta chain) was carried out in a study of response to subunit inactivated influenza vaccine. The study's findings and limits: The authors suggested that every seasonal influenza vaccination recruits few new T cells.

As concerns this clonotype: Its antigen is still unknown.

TCRdb analysed the RT-PCR reads with MiXCR anew, one entry per CDR3 protein. The table records about 520,000 distinct CDR3 sequences, around 25% of them present only once. Sequencing used CD4+ T cells sorted from PBMCs, obtained around 5 days after vaccination. The receptor was isolated from a man aged 50 to 60 who received an inactivated influenza vaccine.

The CDR3 loop reads CASSPGPSGAGELFF. The CDR3 bases are TGCGCCAGCAGCCCGGGACCCAGCGGCGCCGGGGAGCTGTTTTTT. The chain combines TRBV5-1 with TRBJ2-2; the D gene could be TRBD1 or TRBD2 (5 bases each). The CDR3 covers 15 residues. The V end was cut by 4 bases, the J end by 6 bases, with 16 bases between. Germline lookup yields CDR1 SGHRS and CDR2 YFSETQ.